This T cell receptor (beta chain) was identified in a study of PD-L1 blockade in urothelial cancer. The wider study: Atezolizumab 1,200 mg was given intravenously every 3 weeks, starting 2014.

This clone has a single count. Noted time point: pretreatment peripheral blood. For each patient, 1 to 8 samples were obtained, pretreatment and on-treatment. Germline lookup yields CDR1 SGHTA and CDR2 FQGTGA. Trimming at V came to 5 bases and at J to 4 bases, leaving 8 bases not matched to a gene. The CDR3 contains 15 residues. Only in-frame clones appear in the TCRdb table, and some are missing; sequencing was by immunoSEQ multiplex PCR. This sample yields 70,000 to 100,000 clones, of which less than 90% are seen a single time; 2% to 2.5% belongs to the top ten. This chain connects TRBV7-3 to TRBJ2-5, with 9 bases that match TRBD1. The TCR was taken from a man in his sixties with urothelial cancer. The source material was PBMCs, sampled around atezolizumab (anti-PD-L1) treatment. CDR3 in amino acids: CASSPTGGPGETQYF. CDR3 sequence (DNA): TGTGCCAGCAGCCCGACAGGGGGGCCGGGAGAGACCCAGTACTTC.